A selection of T cell receptor beta chains follows, all from one sample in a study of blood T cell repertoires in COVID-19. Sequenced by immunoSEQ multiplex PCR; TCRdb stores in-frame clones only, minus some. The repertoire has about 33,000 clones, about 80% of them found once; the top ten carry over 15%. Source material: peripheral blood. The receptors were sampled from a man in his 70s with acute or convalescent COVID-19. Each CDR3 is given with its conserved first and last residue. Each record gives: J gene, clone size, D gene, CDR3 length, V gene, CDR3 DNA, CDR3 protein. A D gene is named only where the DNA matches it firmly. Expanded clones get a size class; other rows say once, few or many, or leave the size out.

>TRBJ2-7|.|TRBD1|13|TRBV12-3/TRBV12-4
TGTGCCACTGGGGACAGGGGGGTATACGAGCAGTACTTC
CATGDRGVYEQYF
>TRBJ2-1|.|.|16|TRBV5-1
TGCGCCAGCAGCTTGCAACCTTCTAGCTCCTACAATGAGCAGTTCTTC
CASSLQPSSSYNEQFF
>TRBJ2-7|.|.|11|TRBV5-4
TGTGCCAGCAGCGTGGACAGTAGGCAGTACTTC
CASSVDSRQYF
>TRBJ2-1|.|TRBD2|14|TRBV7-2
TGTGCCAGCCGTATAGCGGGAGGGCCGAATGAGCAGTTCTTC
CASRIAGGPNEQFF
>TRBJ1-6|.|.|17|TRBV6-1
TGTGCCAGCAGTGACCTCTCCCCGGTGGCCTATAATTCACCCCTCCACTTT
CASSDLSPVAYNSPLHF
>TRBJ1-5|.|.|15|TRBV20-1
TGCAGTGCTAGTCCTCGGTTACTGAGCAATCAGCCCCAGCATTTT
CSASPRLLSNQPQHF
>TRBJ1-4|.|.|14|TRBV30
TGTGCCTGGAGTTCGAGACAGCTTAATGAAAAACTGTTTTTT
CAWSSRQLNEKLFF
>TRBJ2-3|.|TRBD1|18|TRBV7-8
TGTGCCAGCAGCTCTACCTGGGACAGGGAAGAGCACACAGATACGCAGTATTTT
CASSSTWDREEHTDTQYF
>TRBJ2-7|.|.|15|TRBV5-1
TGCGCCAGCAGCCCCGGACACACTGTCACCTACGAGCAGTACTTC
CASSPGHTVTYEQYF
>TRBJ1-2|.|.|14|TRBV4-3
TGCGCCAGCAGCCAAGAGTGGCAGGGCTATGGCTACACCTTC
CASSQEWQGYGYTF
>TRBJ2-7|.|.|16|TRBV6-2/TRBV6-3
TGTACCAGCAGCCGATACCGAACCGGGAGATACTACGAGCAGTACTTC
CTSSRYRTGRYYEQYF
>TRBJ1-5|.|.|14|TRBV2
TGTGCCAGCAGTGAAGGGGAGAGCAATCAGCCCCAGCATTTT
CASSEGESNQPQHF
>TRBJ2-7|few|.|16|TRBV3-1/TRBV3-2
TGTGCCAGCAGCCAAGATATCAATGGGCCACGGTACGAGCAGTACTTC
CASSQDINGPRYEQYF
>TRBJ1-4|few|TRBD1|14|TRBV6-5
TGTGCCAGCAGTTCGGACAGGCATCTTGAAAAACTGTTTTTT
CASSSDRHLEKLFF
>TRBJ2-7|.|.|14|TRBV1
TGCACCATCATCCTAGCGGGATCGTCCTACGAGCAGTACTTC
CTIILAGSSYEQYF
>TRBJ1-2|.|TRBD1|14|TRBV30
TGTGCCTGGAGTGTTACAGGGGCGGCCTATGGCTACACCTTC
CAWSVTGAAYGYTF
>TRBJ2-5|.|.|14|TRBV24-1
TGTGCCACCAGTGGGGCGGGAATGGGGGAGACCCAGTACTTC
CATSGAGMGETQYF
>TRBJ2-2|.|TRBD2|20|TRBV27
TGTGCCAGCAGTTTTTTAATCGGTCTAGCGGGGGGGTATAGCACCGGGGAGCTGTTTTTT
CASSFLIGLAGGYSTGELFF
>TRBJ1-1|.|.|14|TRBV28
TGTGCCAGCAGTTTTAAGAGGTCGAACACTGAAGCTTTCTTT
CASSFKRSNTEAFF
>TRBJ1-4|.|.|11|TRBV20-1
TGCAGTGCTAGATCGGGTGAAAAACTGTTTTTT
CSARSGEKLFF
>TRBJ1-3|.|.|15|TRBV10-1
TGCGCCAGCAGTGCAGGTTCGAGCTCTGGAAACACCATATATTTT
CASSAGSSSGNTIYF
>TRBJ1-3|.|.|15|TRBV19
TGTGCCAGTAGTCCGAGGGTCAACTCTGGAAACACCATATATTTT
CASSPRVNSGNTIYF
>TRBJ2-1|.|TRBD2|15|TRBV6-5
TGTGCCAGCAGTTACCCGGGACTAGGAGGTAATGAGCAGTTCTTC
CASSYPGLGGNEQFF
>TRBJ1-1|.|.|12|TRBV7-9
TGTGCCAGCAGCTTAGGCACAGCTGAAGCTTTCTTT
CASSLGTAEAFF
>TRBJ2-7|.|.|14|TRBV30
TGTGCCTGGAACCCCTCCTGGAACCGGGACGAGCAGTACTTC
CAWNPSWNRDEQYF
>TRBJ1-6|few|.|18|TRBV9
TGTGCCAGCAGCGTAGGAGGATCGGGGGGCTTGGTTAATTCACCCCTCCACTTT
CASSVGGSGGLVNSPLHF
>TRBJ1-3|.|.|16|TRBV30
TGTGCCTGGAGTGTACGGGGGGGGCGAACTGGAAACACCATATATTTT
CAWSVRGGRTGNTIYF
>TRBJ1-1|few|TRBD1|14|TRBV9
TGTGCCAGCAGCGCGACAGGGAGGAACACTGAAGCTTTCTTT
CASSATGRNTEAFF
>TRBJ1-1|few|.|13|TRBV10-1
TGCGCCACCCGGGACACTTTTAACACTGAAGCTTTCTTT
CATRDTFNTEAFF
>TRBJ1-3|.|TRBD1|14|TRBV5-1
TGCGCCAGCAGCTTACAGGGGGCTGGAAACACCATATATTTT
CASSLQGAGNTIYF
>TRBJ2-3|few|TRBD2|14|TRBV29-1
TGCAGCGTTACTAGCGGGGGGGCTCGAGATACGCAGTATTTT
CSVTSGGARDTQYF
>TRBJ2-1|.|.|13|TRBV5-1
TGCGCCAGCAGCTTCGGGACTCTGAATGAGCAGTTCTTC
CASSFGTLNEQFF
>TRBJ2-5|few|TRBD2|16|TRBV18
TGTGCCAGCTCACCTAGCGGGGGGACCTTACAAGAGACCCAGTACTTC
CASSPSGGTLQETQYF
>TRBJ1-2|few|.|16|TRBV3-1/TRBV3-2
TGTGCCAGCAGCCATCCCTCCCCTAGCAATGGCTATGGCTACACCTTC
CASSHPSPSNGYGYTF
>TRBJ2-1|.|TRBD1|16|TRBV24-1
TGTGCCACCAGTGAGGCCGGGACAGGGGGTATAGGTAGGCAGTTCTTC
CATSEAGTGGIGRQFF
>TRBJ1-2|.|TRBD1|16|TRBV19
TGTGCCAGTAGTTCCGGGACAGGGGGAGCCAACTATGGCTACACCTTC
CASSSGTGGANYGYTF
>TRBJ2-1|.|TRBD2|21|TRBV30
TGTGCCTGGAGTGTACAAACTGGTTATAGAAGGACTAGCGGGAGTCTATTTGAGCAGTTCTTC
CAWSVQTGYRRTSGSLFEQFF
>TRBJ2-1|.|.|16|TRBV4-3
TGCGCCAGCAGCCAAGAAGTCCCGAGCTCCTACAATGAGCAGTTCTTC
CASSQEVPSSYNEQFF
>TRBJ2-1|.|.|15|TRBV4-3
TGCGCCAGCAGCCAAGAACGGGGTTTTGGGAATGAGCAGTTCTTC
CASSQERGFGNEQFF
>TRBJ1-2|.|.|13|TRBV27
TGTGCCAGCAGTCGACAGATCCAGCATGGCTACACCTTC
CASSRQIQHGYTF
>TRBJ1-2|.|.|12|TRBV7-9
TGTGCCAGCATGGGAGTGGGGGCTGGCTACACCTTC
CASMGVGAGYTF
>TRBJ1-1|.|TRBD1|16|TRBV9
TGTGCCAGCAGCATGGGACAGGGGTCCCGGTCCGCTGAAGCTTTCTTT
CASSMGQGSRSAEAFF
>TRBJ2-2|once|TRBD1|14|TRBV19
TGTGCCAGTAAGGCAGGGGGCGCGACCGGGGAGCTGTTTTTT
CASKAGGATGELFF
>TRBJ2-3|.|.|14|TRBV6-5
TGTGCCGTCAAACGACCAGGGGGGACAGATACGCAGTATTTT
CAVKRPGGTDTQYF
>TRBJ1-1|.|.|13|TRBV4-1
TGCGCCAGCAGCCGAGGACCGGGATCGGAAGCTTTCTTT
CASSRGPGSEAFF